This T cell receptor beta chain was sequenced in a study of blood T cell repertoires in COVID-19. Whole-study context: The analysed material was cDNA or gDNA that came from T cells, B-cell-depleted T cells, or PBMCs.

V trimming: 8 bases; J trimming: 5 bases; junction bases outside the gene matches: 8. The germline CDR1 and CDR2 sequences are LNHDA and SQIVND (reference sequence). The CDR3 sequence is 13 residues long. Per the original methods: Amplification with reference gene primers provided the estimates of nucleated cell counts. TCRdb's table, derived via immunoSEQ multiplex PCR, lists solely in-frame clones and lacks some. V and J calls and clone size follow that table, whereas D and trimming were derived from the DNA. The sample has tens of thousands of clones, around 90% seen once; the top ten hold about 2.5%.

Sequencing was performed on peripheral blood. This receptor was taken from a human donor with active COVID-19. The donor label of this sample is uncertain. The chain is built from TRBV19 and TRBJ1-2; 7 nucleotides line up with TRBD1. CDR3 DNA: TGTGCCAGTTCTATGACAGGGCCATATGGCTACACCTTC. This sequence encodes CASSMTGPYGYTF.